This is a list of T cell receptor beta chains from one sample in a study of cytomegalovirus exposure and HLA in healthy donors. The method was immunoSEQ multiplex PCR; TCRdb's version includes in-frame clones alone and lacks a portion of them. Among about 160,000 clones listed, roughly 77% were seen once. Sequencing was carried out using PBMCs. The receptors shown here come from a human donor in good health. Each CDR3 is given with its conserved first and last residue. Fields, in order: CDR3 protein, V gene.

CDR3 protein: CASSLGAGSYNEQFF
V gene: TRBV5-6

CDR3 protein: CASLREGLSDTQYF
V gene: TRBV5-5

CDR3 protein: CATSSPGLAGTSQDEQYF
V gene: TRBV15

CDR3 protein: CASSLGFVSSGNGYPF
V gene: TRBV5-1

CDR3 protein: CASSQVGTSGSSYNEQFF
V gene: TRBV4-3

CDR3 protein: CAIAEMNTEAFF
V gene: TRBV10-3

CDR3 protein: CASSLAYSGRVGAEAFF
V gene: TRBV5-1

CDR3 protein: CASSRGGPYGYTF
V gene: TRBV6-5

CDR3 protein: CASSSGQKDEQYF
V gene: TRBV11-3

CDR3 protein: CASSLSGGPLNEQFF
V gene: TRBV5-6

CDR3 protein: CASNPSGGRNQPQHF
V gene: TRBV19

CDR3 protein: CASSQGTLTYEQYF
V gene: TRBV6-1

CDR3 protein: CASSQERAQETQYF
V gene: TRBV14

CDR3 protein: CASSSAPSRGKYEQYF
V gene: TRBV27

CDR3 protein: CASSLTQADSIHPEAFF
V gene: TRBV7-9

CDR3 protein: CASSQSLGLVWYF
V gene: TRBV14

CDR3 protein: CASSTRQNINTEAFF
V gene: TRBV19

CDR3 protein: CASSTSTGANSPLHF
V gene: TRBV19

CDR3 protein: CASSSVKAFF
V gene: TRBV28

CDR3 protein: CASSLLGPLHF
V gene: TRBV11-2

CDR3 protein: CASSPLRGGQAQYF
V gene: TRBV7-7

CDR3 protein: CASSLAPGEKLFF
V gene: TRBV5-1

CDR3 protein: CASSMQTDQPQHF
V gene: TRBV19

CDR3 protein: CASSLREGGQETQYF
V gene: TRBV5-4

CDR3 protein: CASSQTSRSSYNEQFF
V gene: TRBV4-1

CDR3 protein: CASSSARRGTDTQYF
V gene: TRBV7-8

CDR3 protein: CSVVRTGDGTEAFF
V gene: TRBV29-1

CDR3 protein: CASSELAGYEQYF
V gene: TRBV25-1

CDR3 protein: CASSGQGASTSAFF
V gene: TRBV10-2